A single sample is the source of the 31 T cell receptor beta chains below, sequenced in a study of identical twins. TCRdb redid the calling of the 5' RACE reads with MiXCR, one entry per CDR3 protein. The data hold about 450,000 distinct CDR3 sequences, with roughly 18% observed a single time. The material sequenced was naive T cells sorted from blood. Every receptor here comes from a man aged 50 or older in good health.

The genes are TRBV6-5 and TRBJ2-7, with a weak D call TRBD2 (5 bases). CDR1 is MNHEY and CDR2 is SVGAGI in the germline V gene. The CDR3 totals 14 residues. V dropped 0 bases and J dropped 4 bases, with 10 bases sitting between them. CDR3 amino acids: CASSYSEGGYEQYF. The CDR3 nucleotides are TGTGCCAGCAGTTACTCCGAGGGCGGGTACGAGCAGTACTTC.

The chain links TRBV7-8 to TRBJ1-3; D is unresolved. The CDR3 extends over 14 amino acids. With 1 base removed from V and 5 bases from J, the gap between germline ends came to 9 bases. CDR1 SGHVS and CDR2 FQNEAQ come from the germline V gene. CDR3 DNA sequence: TGTGCCAGCAGCTTAGATCCCGGTAGAAACACCATATATTTT. The encoded protein is CASSLDPGRNTIYF.

This clonotype turned up a few times. The V and J genes are TRBV6-2 or TRBV6-3 and TRBJ1-6; no clear D gene. The CDR3 covers 16 residues. Germline V gene lookup returns CDR1 MNHEY and CDR2 SVGEGT. With 3 bases removed from V and 10 bases from J, the gap between germline ends came to 19 bases. The chain's CDR3 is CASSYTRGPLGSPLHF. DNA of the CDR3: TGTGCCAGCAGTTATACTCGCGGTCCCTTGGGATCACCCCTCCACTTT.

The rearrangement uses TRBV4-3 and TRBJ2-1; 7 nucleotides align to TRBD2. With V trimmed by 0 bases and J by 5 bases, 13 bases remained unmatched. From germline, CDR1 is LGHNA and CDR2 YSLEER. The CDR3 has 18 amino acids. The CDR3 region has the DNA TGCGCCAGCAGCCAAGATTTGCCAAGATCCGGGACTAACAATGAGCAGTTCTTC. This gives the protein CASSQDLPRSGTNNEQFF.

The rearrangement joins TRBV5-6 to TRBJ2-1, with TRBD2 matching 7 bases. The V segment lost 3 bases and the J segment 10 bases; nucleotides outside the gene matches: 7. The CDR3 has 13 residues. The V gene's germline CDR1 is SGHDT and CDR2 YYEEEE. The CDR3 spells CASSSLLAKEQFF. In nucleotides, the CDR3 is TGTGCCAGCAGCTCTTTACTAGCGAAGGAGCAGTTCTTC.

This chain joins TRBV20-1 and TRBJ1-5, with D perhaps TRBD1 (5 bases). CDR1 is DFQATT, CDR2 SNEGSKA, per germline (reference sequence). Deletions cut 3 bases from V and 7 bases from J, with 13 bases between. There are 13 residues in the CDR3. CDR3 sequence reads: CSAREQPGQPQHF. In DNA form, the CDR3 reads TGCAGTGCTAGGGAGCAGCCAGGGCAGCCCCAGCATTTT.

The chain is built from TRBV9 and TRBJ2-5; 8 bases match TRBD2. The germline gives CDR1 SGDLS, CDR2 YYNGEE. Trimming at V came to 5 bases and at J to 1 base, leaving 10 bases not matched to a gene. The CDR3 loop spans 16 amino acids. CDR3 amino acids: CASSRREGRVQETQYF. CDR3 DNA: TGTGCCAGCAGTCGTCGGGAGGGCCGAGTCCAAGAGACCCAGTACTTC.

This chain uses TRBV15 with TRBJ2-7, with 13 bases lining up with TRBD2. V shed 5 bases and J 3 bases; nucleotides not matched to a gene: 4. The CDR3 sequence is 15 residues long. CDR1 and CDR2 from the germline V gene are LNHNV and YYDKDF (reference sequence). CDR3 region: CATSLGLAGNYEQYF. The DNA of the CDR3 is TGTGCCACCAGCTTGGGACTAGCGGGAAACTACGAGCAGTACTTC.

This clonotype was seen ten or more times. The rearrangement joins TRBV20-1 to TRBJ2-3, with 10 bases aligning to TRBD2. The CDR3 extends over 16 amino acids. The trim removed 1 base at V and 3 bases at J, leaving 7 bases unmatched. CDR1 DFQATT and CDR2 SNEGSKA come from the germline V gene (reference sequence). CDR3 coding DNA: TGCAGTGCTAGAGTCGGCGGACTAGCGGATACAGATACGCAGTATTTT. Translating it yields CSARVGGLADTDTQYF.

J is TRBJ2-3 and V is TRBV12-3 or TRBV12-4, with D tentatively TRBD2 (7 bases). This CDR3 is built from 18 residues. Trimming removed 6 bases at V and 2 bases at J, with 24 bases between. The CDR3 sequence is CASSPRGGLGLPTDTQYF. The CDR3, as DNA: TGTGCCAGCAGCCCGAGGGGGGGGCTTGGGCTCCCCACAGATACGCAGTATTTT.

In its sample, this clonotype was seen many times. This sequence joins TRBV4-2 and TRBJ2-5, with D possibly being TRBD1 or TRBD2 (6 bases each). CDR1 and CDR2 from the germline V gene are LGHNA and YNFKEQ. The CDR3 has 15 amino acids. V lost 2 bases, J lost 5 bases, and 15 bases lay in between. CDR3 sequence reads: CASSQHWGAGETQYF. CDR3 nucleotides: TGTGCCAGCAGCCAACATTGGGGGGCTGGGGAGACCCAGTACTTC.

In this sample, this clonotype turned up many times. As DNA, the CDR3 is TGTGCCATCAGTTGGGACTCTCTAAATGAGCAGTTCTTC. It yields the protein CAISWDSLNEQFF. V gene TRBV10-3 combines with J gene TRBJ2-1, with a tentative D call TRBD2 (6 bases). The germline V gene encodes CDR1 ENHRY and CDR2 SYGVKD. The CDR3 runs 13 residues. Trimming pared 5 bases from V and 7 bases from J, leaving 12 bases between.

This clonotype was detected many times. The gene calls are TRBV10-3 and TRBJ2-1; the D is unclear. Trimming removed 7 bases at V and 2 bases at J, with 9 bases between. Germline V CDR1 and CDR2: ENHRY, SYGVKD. This CDR3 comprises 13 residues. CDR3 residues: CAITPRPYNEQFF. The CDR3 DNA reads TGTGCCATCACCCCGCGGCCCTACAATGAGCAGTTCTTC.

This clonotype was detected a few times. This chain connects TRBV20-1 to TRBJ1-6; D may be TRBD1 (5 bases). The CDR3 runs to 14 residues. Germline CDR1 reads DFQATT; CDR2 reads SNEGSKA (reference sequence). V lost 6 bases and J lost 7, with 16 bases in between. The CDR3 region has the DNA TGCAGTGCGAGGATAGGGGCGGGGAATTCACCCCTCCACTTT. Translated: CSARIGAGNSPLHF.

The V gene is TRBV12-3 or TRBV12-4, the J gene TRBJ2-1; 7 bases fit TRBD2. The V and J ends lost 7 bases and 7 bases, in that order; junction bases with no gene match: 13. The CDR3 spans 15 residues. The CDR3 sequence: CASTSITAGANEQFF. In DNA, the CDR3 is TGTGCCAGCACTTCCATCACCGCGGGAGCGAATGAGCAGTTCTTC.

V usage is TRBV7-2 and J usage is TRBJ1-1; D remains unclear. There are 15 residues in the CDR3. The germline V gene has CDR1 SGHTA and CDR2 FQGNSA. The V gene lost 3 bases and the J gene lost 0 bases, with 11 bases spanning the gap. The CDR3 spells CASSFQGRVNTEAFF. The DNA of the CDR3 is TGTGCCAGCAGCTTCCAAGGACGGGTGAACACTGAAGCTTTCTTT.

This chain uses TRBV20-1 with TRBJ2-7, with TRBD1 as a possible D gene (6 bases). The CDR3 sequence is 13 residues long. The V end was cut by 2 bases, the J end by 10 bases, with 18 bases between. In germline, CDR1 is DFQATT, CDR2 SNEGSKA (reference sequence). CDR3 sequence reads: CSARSWGREEQYF. The CDR3 DNA reads TGCAGTGCTAGATCTTGGGGGCGCGAAGAACAGTACTTC.

This clonotype was counted at least ten times. The V gene is TRBV12-3 or TRBV12-4, the J gene TRBJ2-7; 8 bases are a match to TRBD1. V trimming: 3 bases; J trimming: 3 bases; junction bases outside the gene matches: 7. This CDR3 is 15 amino acids long. CDR3 DNA sequence: TGTGCCAGCAGTTTCGGACAGGGACTCAACTACGAGCAGTACTTC. Its translation: CASSFGQGLNYEQYF.

This clonotype showed up many times. The gene calls are TRBV7-9 and TRBJ2-7; no definite D call. V lost 4 bases and J lost 6, with 16 bases in between. From germline, CDR1 is SEHNR and CDR2 FQNEAQ (reference sequence). There are 14 residues in the CDR3. The CDR3 sequence: CASSYPGPTGEQYF. Here the CDR3 DNA reads TGTGCCAGCAGCTACCCCGGGCCAACGGGCGAGCAGTACTTC.

This clonotype showed up just a few times. V gene TRBV12-3 or TRBV12-4 combines with J gene TRBJ1-6; no reliable D call. The CDR3 has 16 residues. The V end was cut by 3 bases, the J end by 6 bases, with 15 bases between. As DNA, the CDR3 is TGTGCCAGCAGTTTTAGCCCCGGTCTGCTTAATTCACCCCTCCACTTT. Its translation is CASSFSPGLLNSPLHF.

This sequence joins TRBV18 and TRBJ1-2, with a tentative D call TRBD1 (6 bases). Deletions cut 3 bases from V and 5 bases from J, with 16 bases between. The CDR3 is 15 amino acids. Per the germline V gene, CDR1 is KGHSH and CDR2 is LQKENI. In DNA form, the CDR3 reads TGTGCCAGCTCACCCCCGGGACACCTCGCGTATGGCTACACCTTC. Translating gives CASSPPGHLAYGYTF.

The chain is built from TRBV29-1 and TRBJ2-3, with TRBD2 matching over 10 bases. V shed 4 bases and J 5 bases; nucleotides not matched to a gene: 3. The CDR3 covers 13 residues. Germline CDR1 is SQVTM and CDR2 is ANQGSEA. The CDR3 region is CSVGLAGGDTQYF. DNA of the CDR3: TGCAGCGTTGGATTAGCGGGAGGAGATACGCAGTATTTT.

This CDR3 is CASSLSMNYGYTF. CDR3 nucleotides: TGTGCCAGCAGTTTATCTATGAACTATGGCTACACCTTC. V usage is TRBV27 and J usage is TRBJ1-2; D is unclear. Germline values: CDR1 MNHEY, CDR2 SMNVEV (reference sequence). The V and J ends lost 0 bases and 2 bases respectively, with 4 bases between them. This CDR3 has 13 residues.

This clonotype was counted between two and nine times. The rearrangement links TRBV7-9 to TRBJ1-2, with D uncertain. Deletions cut 2 bases from V and 2 bases from J, with 12 bases between. Germline V lookup: CDR1 SEHNR, CDR2 FQNEAQ (reference sequence). CDR3 length: 15 amino acids. The CDR3, as DNA: TGTGCCAGCAGCTTAAGGCCTATCGTGAACTATGGCTACACCTTC. Translated: CASSLRPIVNYGYTF.

This clonotype has ten or more counts. The CDR3 here is CSARDLQGSSGANVLTF. The CDR3 DNA is TGCAGTGCTAGAGATCTACAGGGTTCCTCTGGGGCCAACGTCCTGACTTTC. The chain joins TRBV20-1 to TRBJ2-6; D might be TRBD1 (6 bases). CDR3 length: 17 residues. V shed 0 bases and J shed 0 bases, with 12 bases lying between them. Germline values: CDR1 DFQATT, CDR2 SNEGSKA (reference sequence).

This clonotype was detected only a few times. This rearrangement joins TRBV6-2 or TRBV6-3 to TRBJ2-3, with a weak D call TRBD2 (6 bases). CDR3 length equals 14 residues. Germline CDR1 MNHEY, CDR2 SVGEGT. V shed 10 bases and J shed 1 base, with 15 bases lying between them. The DNA of the CDR3 is TGTGCCACCATACCGGGAGCGCGCACAGATACGCAGTATTTT. Protein: CATIPGARTDTQYF.

The genes are TRBV7-9 and TRBJ2-3; possible D gene TRBD2, 5 bases. V was pared by 0 bases and J by 7 bases, with 8 bases between. Germline CDR1 and CDR2: SEHNR and FQNEAQ (reference sequence). The CDR3 runs to 13 residues. The CDR3 nucleotides read TGTGCCAGCAGCTTAGCGGACTCATATACGCAGTATTTT. Encoded protein: CASSLADSYTQYF.

The chain uses TRBV11-2 and TRBJ2-2, with D perhaps being TRBD1 or TRBD2 (5 bases each). This CDR3 spans 14 amino acids. Germline V gene lookup returns CDR1 SGHAT and CDR2 FQNNGV. Trimming removed 0 bases at V and 4 bases at J, with 6 bases between. The CDR3 coding sequence is TGTGCCAGCAGCTTAGATGGGACCACCGGGGAGCTGTTTTTT. Translated, it gives CASSLDGTTGELFF. The whole variable domain, remainder taken from reference TRBV11-2 and TRBJ2-2, is EAGVAQSPRYKIIEKRQSVAFWCNPISGHATLYWYQQILGQGPKLLIQFQNNGVVDDSQLPKDRFSAERLKGVDSTLKIQPAKLEDSAVYLCASSLDGTTGELFFGEGSRLTVL.

This clonotype came up a few times. This rearrangement joins TRBV11-2 to TRBJ2-6; D gene unclear. The germline CDR1 and CDR2 sequences are SGHAT and FQNNGV. The CDR3 extends over 17 amino acids. Trimming left V 0 bases short and J 0 bases short, with 9 bases between. Here the CDR3 reads CASSLDRTRSGANVLTF. Written as DNA, the CDR3 is TGTGCCAGCAGCTTAGACAGGACCCGCTCTGGGGCCAACGTCCTGACTTTC.

This clonotype appeared many times. The genes are TRBV24-1 and TRBJ1-5, with a tentative D call TRBD1 (5 bases). Germline loops: CDR1 KGHDR, CDR2 SFDVKD. V was clipped by 4 bases and J by 1 base, with 10 bases between them. The CDR3 is 15 amino acids. The CDR3 spells CATSEGVASNQPQHF. The CDR3 DNA is TGTGCCACCAGTGAGGGGGTAGCGAGCAATCAGCCCCAGCATTTT.

The chain couples TRBV3-1 to TRBJ2-1; 10 bases are shared with TRBD1. The J segment lost 8 bases and the V segment lost 4 bases, leaving 8 bases of the junction unmatched. Germline CDR1 LGHDT, CDR2 YNNKEL (reference sequence). The CDR3 sequence is 15 residues long. The CDR3 region is CASSPGTGEYDEQFF. The CDR3 DNA is TGTGCCAGCAGCCCCGGGACAGGGGAATACGATGAGCAGTTCTTC.